These T cell receptor beta chains were read from a single sample in a study of Tregs in tolerant kidney transplant recipients. Only in-frame clones appear in the TCRdb table, and some are missing; sequencing was by immunoSEQ multiplex PCR. The sample lists tens of thousands of clones; around 82% were seen once. The sequencing input was CD4+ T cells from blood. Receptor source: a human donor in good health. Both conserved end residues are part of each CDR3. Each record gives: clone size, J gene, V gene, D gene, CDR3 protein, CDR3 DNA. The D gene is left open where the match is weak. Only some rows state a clone size, as once, few, many or a class for expanded clones.

size: once
J: TRBJ2-3
V: TRBV4-3
D: .
CDR3: CASSQAGADTQYF
DNA: TGCGCCAGCAGCCAGGCAGGGGCAGATACGCAGTATTTT

size: .
J: TRBJ2-1
V: TRBV30
D: .
CDR3: CAWSVLDGSIF
DNA: TGTGCCTGGAGTGTTCTAGACGGAAGTATCTTC

size: .
J: TRBJ1-1
V: TRBV5-6
D: .
CDR3: CASSRWVRARTEAFF
DNA: TGTGCCAGCAGCCGATGGGTACGGGCCCGCACTGAAGCTTTCTTT

size: .
J: TRBJ1-1
V: TRBV6-5
D: .
CDR3: CASSLLGETEAFF
DNA: TGTGCCAGCAGTCTCTTAGGGGAAACTGAAGCTTTCTTT

size: .
J: TRBJ2-2
V: TRBV9
D: TRBD2
CDR3: CASSVLAGGLNTGELFF
DNA: TGTGCCAGCAGCGTACTAGCGGGAGGACTGAACACCGGGGAGCTGTTTTTT

size: .
J: TRBJ1-5
V: TRBV27
D: .
CDR3: CASSSGWSNQPQHF
DNA: TGTGCCAGCAGTTCGGGTTGGAGCAATCAGCCCCAGCATTTT

size: .
J: TRBJ1-2
V: TRBV5-1
D: .
CDR3: CASSLVGLGNYGYTF
DNA: TGCGCCAGCAGCTTGGTTGGCTTGGGGAACTATGGCTACACCTTC

size: .
J: TRBJ2-4
V: TRBV19
D: .
CDR3: CASTIQGRPQKVIQYF
DNA: TGTGCCAGTACCATACAGGGGAGGCCCCAAAAAGTCATTCAGTACTTC

size: .
J: TRBJ2-7
V: TRBV4-1
D: TRBD2
CDR3: CASSRTSGRSYEQYF
DNA: TGCGCCAGCAGCCGAACTAGCGGCCGTTCCTACGAGCAGTACTTC

size: few
J: TRBJ2-1
V: TRBV7-7
D: .
CDR3: CASSLGPFSYNEQFF
DNA: TGTGCTAGCAGCTTAGGCCCGTTCTCCTACAATGAGCAGTTCTTC

size: .
J: TRBJ2-3
V: TRBV9
D: .
CDR3: CASSVGPGVGSSTDTQYF
DNA: TGTGCCAGCAGCGTAGGCCCAGGGGTAGGCTCTAGCACAGATACGCAGTATTTT

size: .
J: TRBJ2-5
V: TRBV12-5
D: .
CDR3: CASGLVPETQYF
DNA: TGTGCTAGTGGTTTGGTCCCCGAGACCCAGTACTTC

size: medium-sized
J: TRBJ2-5
V: TRBV19
D: TRBD1
CDR3: CASSIRDRGETQYF
DNA: TGTGCCAGTAGCATTCGGGACAGGGGAGAGACCCAGTACTTC

size: .
J: TRBJ2-1
V: TRBV9
D: TRBD2
CDR3: CASSVTGLGGNEQFF
DNA: TGTGCCAGCAGCGTTACGGGACTAGGCGGGAATGAGCAGTTCTTC

size: .
J: TRBJ1-6
V: TRBV30
D: .
CDR3: CAWSGGYSPLHF
DNA: TGTGCCTGGAGTGGGGGGTATTCACCCCTCCACTTT

size: .
J: TRBJ2-3
V: TRBV28
D: TRBD2
CDR3: CASSMRRGAGVDTQYF
DNA: TGTGCCAGCAGTATGCGCAGGGGAGCGGGGGTAGATACGCAGTATTTT

size: .
J: TRBJ1-5
V: TRBV6-1
D: .
CDR3: CASTRSTPGNQPQHF
DNA: TGTGCCAGCACTCGTTCCACACCAGGGAATCAGCCCCAGCATTTT

size: .
J: TRBJ1-6
V: TRBV5-1
D: .
CDR3: CASSPWWGRDSPLHF
DNA: TGCGCCAGCAGCCCCTGGTGGGGTAGGGATTCACCCCTCCACTTT

size: .
J: TRBJ1-1
V: TRBV6-6
D: .
CDR3: CASSPDVWNTEAFF
DNA: TGTGCCAGCTCCCCGGACGTTTGGAACACTGAAGCTTTCTTT

size: .
J: TRBJ2-5
V: TRBV5-4
D: .
CDR3: CASSFWTEQETQYF
DNA: TGTGCCAGCAGCTTCTGGACAGAACAAGAGACCCAGTACTTC

size: .
J: TRBJ2-6
V: TRBV9
D: .
CDR3: CASSLTGTSNGANVLTF
DNA: TGTGCCAGCAGTTTGACAGGCACCTCGAATGGGGCCAACGTCCTGACTTTC

size: .
J: TRBJ1-4
V: TRBV4-3
D: TRBD1
CDR3: CASSRDGTGPWGEKLFF
DNA: TGCGCCAGCAGCCGAGACGGGACAGGGCCTTGGGGGGAAAAACTGTTTTTT

size: few
J: TRBJ2-3
V: TRBV5-1
D: TRBD2
CDR3: CASSWGFRIAGDFGTDTQYF
DNA: TGCGCCAGCAGCTGGGGTTTTCGGATAGCGGGGGATTTCGGCACAGATACGCAGTATTTT

size: .
J: TRBJ1-1
V: TRBV13
D: .
CDR3: CASSQRSRVTEAFF
DNA: TGTGCCAGCAGCCAAAGAAGCAGGGTTACTGAAGCTTTCTTT

size: .
J: TRBJ2-7
V: TRBV6-5
D: .
CDR3: CASTTPGRPSLF
DNA: TGTGCCAGCACCACACCCGGGAGACCGTCACTTTTC

size: .
J: TRBJ2-1
V: TRBV5-1
D: .
CDR3: CASSLHGVGEQFF
DNA: TGCGCCAGCAGCTTGCATGGCGTGGGTGAGCAGTTCTTC

size: .
J: TRBJ2-5
V: TRBV5-1
D: TRBD1
CDR3: CASSSLTGGGETQYF
DNA: TGCGCCAGCAGCTCCCTGACAGGGGGAGGAGAGACCCAGTACTTC

size: .
J: TRBJ2-3
V: TRBV5-5
D: TRBD1
CDR3: CASSPGQGANTQYF
DNA: TGTGCCAGCAGTCCGGGACAGGGAGCCAATACGCAGTATTTT

size: .
J: TRBJ2-3
V: TRBV7-2
D: TRBD1
CDR3: CASSLGGGGWTDTQYF
DNA: TGTGCCAGCAGCTTAGGAGGGGGCGGGTGGACAGATACGCAGTATTTT

size: .
J: TRBJ1-2
V: TRBV2
D: .
CDR3: CASSEQSNYGYTF
DNA: TGTGCCAGCAGTGAACAGAGTAACTATGGCTACACCTTC

size: once
J: TRBJ1-4
V: TRBV10-1
D: TRBD1
CDR3: CASSECGQGRNEKLFF
DNA: TGCGCCAGCAGTGAGTGCGGACAGGGGAGGAATGAAAAACTGTTTTTT

size: .
J: TRBJ2-3
V: TRBV9
D: .
CDR3: CASSDMGPFYTDTQYF
DNA: TGTGCCAGCAGCGACATGGGCCCGTTCTATACAGATACGCAGTATTTT

size: few
J: TRBJ1-1
V: TRBV5-5
D: .
CDR3: CASSLMPGALRGDTEAFF
DNA: TGTGCCAGCAGCTTGATGCCAGGAGCCCTTCGAGGGGACACTGAAGCTTTCTTT

size: .
J: TRBJ1-2
V: TRBV6-6
D: .
CDR3: CASSYPGQTNYGYTF
DNA: TGTGCCAGCAGTTACCCGGGGCAAACTAACTATGGCTACACCTTC

size: .
J: TRBJ2-1
V: TRBV5-1
D: .
CDR3: CASSMGGGSYNEQFF
DNA: TGCGCCAGCAGCATGGGAGGGGGCTCCTACAATGAGCAGTTCTTC

size: .
J: TRBJ2-1
V: TRBV25-1
D: .
CDR3: CASSVFGAGDNEQFF
DNA: TGTGCCAGCAGTGTTTTCGGGGCTGGGGACAATGAGCAGTTCTTC

size: few
J: TRBJ1-6
V: TRBV20-1
D: .
CDR3: CSASSPGALHF
DNA: TGCAGTGCTAGTTCACCAGGGGCCCTCCACTTT

size: once
J: TRBJ2-6
V: TRBV25-1
D: .
CDR3: CASSDPGRVDSGANVLTF
DNA: TGTGCCAGCAGTGACCCTGGCAGGGTCGATTCTGGGGCCAACGTCCTGACTTTC

size: few
J: TRBJ2-3
V: TRBV14
D: .
CDR3: CASSQAYRRGFTQYF
DNA: TGTGCCAGCAGCCAAGCCTACCGGAGGGGCTTTACGCAGTATTTT

size: .
J: TRBJ2-7
V: TRBV7-8
D: .
CDR3: CASSLESEQYF
DNA: TGTGCCAGCAGCTTAGAATCCGAGCAGTACTTC

size: .
J: TRBJ2-1
V: TRBV5-6
D: .
CDR3: CASSFGLDSYNEQFF
DNA: TGTGCCAGCAGCTTCGGGCTAGACTCCTACAATGAGCAGTTCTTC

size: .
J: TRBJ2-7
V: TRBV5-4
D: TRBD2
CDR3: CASSRGGAYEQYF
DNA: TGTGCCAGCAGCCGGGGGGGGGCCTACGAGCAGTACTTC

size: .
J: TRBJ2-2
V: TRBV7-3
D: .
CDR3: CASSLQGYTGELFF
DNA: TGTGCCAGCAGCCTACAGGGTTACACCGGGGAGCTGTTTTTT

size: .
J: TRBJ2-2
V: TRBV2
D: .
CDR3: CASSGRENTGELFF
DNA: TGTGCCAGCAGTGGCAGGGAGAACACCGGGGAGCTGTTTTTT

size: .
J: TRBJ1-1
V: TRBV13
D: .
CDR3: CASSLVGPGLRAFF
DNA: TGTGCCAGCAGCTTAGTGGGTCCGGGGCTGAGGGCTTTCTTT

size: few
J: TRBJ1-1
V: TRBV6-5
D: .
CDR3: CASTLRTEAFF
DNA: TGTGCCAGCACCCTCCGCACTGAAGCTTTCTTT

size: many
J: TRBJ1-1
V: TRBV18
D: .
CDR3: CASQEQNTEAFF
DNA: TGTGCCAGCCAAGAGCAGAACACTGAAGCTTTCTTT

size: .
J: TRBJ2-1
V: TRBV7-2
D: .
CDR3: CASSSLRGYNEQFF
DNA: TGTGCCAGCAGCTCCCTGAGGGGGTACAATGAGCAGTTCTTC

size: .
J: TRBJ2-5
V: TRBV5-3
D: TRBD1
CDR3: CARRPGQGLLQETQYF
DNA: TGTGCCAGAAGGCCGGGACAGGGGTTACTGCAAGAGACCCAGTACTTC

size: .
J: TRBJ2-1
V: TRBV11-2
D: TRBD2
CDR3: CASSPELAGGPNEQFF
DNA: TGTGCCAGCAGCCCCGAACTAGCGGGGGGGCCAAATGAGCAGTTCTTC